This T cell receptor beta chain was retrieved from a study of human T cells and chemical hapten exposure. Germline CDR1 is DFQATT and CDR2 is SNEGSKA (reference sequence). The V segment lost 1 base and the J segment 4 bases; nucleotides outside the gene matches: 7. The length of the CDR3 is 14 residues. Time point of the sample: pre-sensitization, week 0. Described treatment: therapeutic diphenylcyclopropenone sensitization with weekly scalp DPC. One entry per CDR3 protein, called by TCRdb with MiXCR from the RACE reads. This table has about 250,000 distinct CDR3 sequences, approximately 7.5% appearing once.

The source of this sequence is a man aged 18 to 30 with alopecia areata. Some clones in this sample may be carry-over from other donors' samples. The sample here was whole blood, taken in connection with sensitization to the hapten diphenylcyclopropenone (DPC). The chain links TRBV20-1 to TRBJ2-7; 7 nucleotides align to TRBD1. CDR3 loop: CSARARDRLYEQYF. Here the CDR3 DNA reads TGCAGTGCTAGAGCCCGGGACAGATTATACGAGCAGTACTTC.